This T cell receptor (beta chain) was sequenced for a study of beta chain features in type 1 diabetes listed by TCRdb under 2018. Background for the entire study: Mean age, gender distribution, total cell number and subset yield did not differ between patients and healthy donors. A total of some 100,000,000 sorted cells were examined across all samples, and a strong correlation was observed between cell number per subset and RNA yield. The study compared the TCRB repertoires of sorted circulating CD4+ T cell subsets in recently diagnosed type 1 diabetes patients with those in matched healthy donors. Regulatory and stem cell-like memory subsets were obtained from only 8 patients and about 8 healthy donors, while naive and central memory subsets were obtained from all 28 donors.

The germline V gene (reference sequence) specifies SGHNT as CDR1 and YYREEE as CDR2. Trimming removed 3 bases from V and 1 base from J, leaving 8 bases between the germline ends. The CDR3 measures 13 amino acids from cysteine to phenylalanine. Only the CDR3 DNA is retained, 39 bases long and in frame from the first base. With respect to this clone: Its recognized antigen is unknown. No base quality values were provided; no much bigger clone lies one nucleotide off.

The entire amount of isolated RNA was reverse transcribed using the High Capacity cDNA Reverse Transcription Kit, so the sequenced TCRB transcripts were expressed ones. Naive, central memory and regulatory T cell samples underwent deep immunoSEQ sequencing, averaging around 3.7 million total reads per sample. After sorted cells were lysed in RLT buffer, RNA was extracted with DNase-treated RNeasy Micro or Mini kits, with the choice depending on cell number. To prevent cross-contamination, every cell subset was processed on its own, while patient and healthy donor samples were processed together. Using the immunoSEQ multiplex PCR, TCRB sequences were amplified from cDNA into 87-bp fragments spanning the CDR3 region. The amplicons were sequenced using the Illumina HiSeq platform. On the study's bioinformatics: PCR bias was computationally corrected using synthetic template baselines, reads within Hamming distance 2 were collapsed, and singletons that could not be merged were discarded. Reads were aligned against IMGT to assign V, D and J genes, CDR3 length and insertions or deletions at six rearrangement sites. Within each subset, clonotype counts were normalized to sorted cell number, after which true diversity and Gini coefficients were computed with the tcR R package. The overlap coefficient, calculated on TCRB nucleotide sequences, was used to measure repertoire sharing. Out-of-frame TCRB sequences from naive cells were analyzed to stand in for the pre-selection repertoire. The clones in this table, taken by TCRdb from immuneACCESS, are in-frame only. Not every clone is retained; where verified, under half of the shortfall comes from an unresolved V gene, and the cause of the rest is unknown. The V and J calls and clone size are taken from that table; D and trimming were inferred from the DNA. The table for this sample lists under 400,000 clones; roughly 12% of them were counted only once. Roughly 0.0097% of the sample lies in the top ten.

Each donor gave one peripheral blood draw, around 0.12 L on average, collected into heparinised tubes. A BD FACSAria II was used to sort naive, central memory, regulatory and stem cell-like memory CD4+ T cells with a panel that included CD45RO, CCR7, CD25, CD127, CD95 and CD27. Every sorted population had a purity above 95%. PBMCs were separated immediately by Lymphoprep density gradient centrifugation and were stained directly, without being cultured. To minimize batch effects, samples were stained and sorted in pairs, one healthy donor with one patient per experiment. What the work shows at the level of the full study, not this receptor alone: PCR might favor shorter templates, but patient and control samples were amplified and corrected together, so any skew would affect both groups equally. Because cDNA rather than genomic DNA was sequenced, highly expressing activated cells could have been over-represented, although no difference in activation and CD3 levels was found between groups. Because the HLA sub-analyses included only small numbers of individuals, any influence of HLA type on TCRB rearrangement was left unresolved. Naive, central memory and regulatory TCRB repertoires appeared more similar among patients than among healthy donors. At VDJ recombination sites, type 1 diabetes patients had fewer insertions and more deleted nucleotides, which implies abnormalities in thymic rearrangement. In all four CD4+ subsets, TCRB CDR3 length was moderately but significantly shorter in type 1 diabetes patients.

The sequence is built from TRBV5-4 and TRBJ2-7, and perhaps TRBD1 as D gene, on 5 matching bases. The receptor was derived from a woman younger than 35 with type 1 diabetes. Sequencing was done on a sample of naive CD4+ T cells from blood. According to the study, the label for this sample's cell subset or site signals: true naive CD4+ T cells. The nucleotide sequence reads TGTGCCAGCAGCTCGCAGGGTTCCTACGAGCAGTACTTC. Its product reads: CASSSQGSYEQYF.